What follows describes a single T cell receptor (beta chain). The data derive from a study of blood T cell repertoires in COVID-19. In the study overall: Sources were T cells, B-cell-depleted T cells, or PBMCs; the material itself was cDNA or gDNA.

Followed over time, Seattle patients had been enrolled while infection was active. This CDR3 has 13 residues. Trimming took off 3 bases at V and 5 bases at J, with 10 bases between the two ends. As originally analysed: How many nucleated cells were present was estimated from reference gene primer amplification. Some clones are missing from TCRdb's copy, which holds only in-frame ones; the method was immunoSEQ multiplex PCR. That table supplies the V and J calls and clone size; D and trimming were determined from the DNA. The repertoire holds 150,000 to 200,000 clones, with 81% as singletons. The sample was peripheral blood. This receptor was taken from an elderly woman with COVID-19, enrolled during active disease. The chain joins TRBV12-3 or TRBV12-4 to TRBJ2-5, with D tentatively TRBD1 (6 bases). The CDR3 nucleotides read TGTGCCAGCAGTTTCGACAGGCGGGAGACCCAGTACTTC. This codes for CASSFDRRETQYF.